The 29 T cell receptor beta chains listed next were all sequenced from one sample in a study of blood T cells in healthy people across ages. A second 7 to 11 cycle PCR used barcoded and J-beta primers. TCRdb reprocessed the 5' RACE reads with MiXCR, giving one entry per CDR3 protein. This sample yields fewer than 950,000 distinct CDR3 sequences, of which around 36% are seen a single time; 13% belongs to the top ten. The source material was blood. These receptor sequences come from a man aged 18-30 years in good health.

The V and J genes are TRBV14 and TRBJ1-2; D remains ambiguous. Per germline, CDR1 SGHDN and CDR2 FVKESK. V dropped 0 bases and J dropped 4 bases, with 9 bases sitting between them. The CDR3 consists of 14 residues. The CDR3 spells CASSQEFGPYGYTF. Written as DNA, the CDR3 is TGTGCCAGCAGCCAAGAATTTGGGCCCTATGGCTACACCTTC. Supplemented by reference TRBV14 and TRBJ1-2, the full variable domain reads EAGVTQFPSHSVIEKGQTVTLRCDPISGHDNLYWYRRVMGKEIKFLLHFVKESKQDESGMPNNRFLAERTGGTYSTLKVQPAELEDSGVYFCASSQEFGPYGYTFGSGTRLTVV.

This clonotype was seen a single time. Written as DNA, the CDR3 is TGTGCCAGCAGCACCGGGACTGGTAAAAACATTCAGTACTTC. Protein: CASSTGTGKNIQYF. This chain uses TRBV6-6 with TRBJ2-4; possible D gene TRBD2, 6 bases. The CDR3 is 14 residues long. The germline CDR1 and CDR2 sequences are MNHNY and SVGAGI (reference sequence). Trimming left V 6 bases short and J 4 bases short, with 13 bases between.

The V call is TRBV7-2, the J call TRBJ1-2; TRBD1 is a possible D gene (6 bases). CDR1 is SGHTA, CDR2 FQGNSA, per germline. V lost 5 bases, J lost 3 bases, and 16 bases lay in between. The CDR3 consists of 15 residues. CDR3 protein: CASSPGRGSDYGYTF. CDR3 nucleotide sequence: TGTGCCAGCAGCCCCGGAAGGGGGTCGGACTATGGCTACACCTTC.

The chain combines TRBV18 with TRBJ1-2, with 7 bases identical to TRBD1. The CDR3 totals 14 residues. The ends lost 5 bases at V and 8 bases at J; junction bases unmatched: 11. Germline CDR1 KGHSH, CDR2 LQKENI. CDR3 region: CASSSLTGLNGYTF. CDR3 bases: TGTGCCAGCTCATCCTTGACAGGGCTAAACGGCTACACCTTC.

This clonotype has only a few counts. J is TRBJ2-7 and V is TRBV6-2 or TRBV6-3, with 9 bases lining up with TRBD1. The CDR3 is made up of 15 amino acids. Germline V gene lookup returns CDR1 MNHEY and CDR2 SVGEGT. V was clipped by 5 bases and J by 7 bases; unmatched bases: 12. CDR3: CASSPPLDRGREQYF. CDR3 bases: TGTGCCAGCAGTCCCCCCCTGGACAGGGGCAGGGAGCAGTACTTC.

This clonotype was found many times. The J gene is TRBJ1-2, the V gene TRBV12-3 or TRBV12-4; TRBD1 is a possible D gene (5 bases). The CDR3 runs to 15 residues. Trimming stripped 8 bases from V and 4 bases from J, with 20 bases between. The CDR3 sequence is CASSPDSEMTYGYTF. The CDR3 coding sequence is TGTGCCAGCTCTCCCGACAGTGAAATGACCTATGGCTACACCTTC.

CDR3 bases: TGTGCCAGCAGTCGACAGGATAACTTGAACACTGAAGCTTTCTTT. Its translation: CASSRQDNLNTEAFF. This sequence joins TRBV28 and TRBJ1-1, with a possible D match to TRBD1 (6 bases). CDR1 is MDHEN and CDR2 is SYDVKM in the germline V gene. V was pared by 5 bases and J by 0 bases, with 13 bases between. The CDR3 loop spans 15 amino acids.

The rearrangement uses TRBV4-3 and TRBJ2-2; the D is unclear. The CDR3 is 15 residues long. Germline CDR1 and CDR2: LGHNA and YSLEER. V shed 0 bases and J shed 2 bases, with 7 bases lying between them. The CDR3 DNA sequence: TGCGCCAGCAGCCAAGATAACGTAAACACCGGGGAGCTGTTTTTT. Its protein is CASSQDNVNTGELFF.

The rearrangement links TRBV25-1 to TRBJ1-2; D is uncertain. The CDR3 is made up of 12 amino acids. The V and J ends lost 10 bases and 4 bases respectively, with 13 bases between them. The germline CDR1 and CDR2 sequences are MGHDK and SYGVNS. The CDR3 region has the DNA TGTGCCACCCTCCGGGAGCCCTATGGCTACACCTTC. Translating gives CATLREPYGYTF.

This clonotype was seen ten or more times. CDR3 in amino acids: CASSPTSGGLQETQYF. CDR3 in DNA: TGTGCCAGCAGCCCGACTAGCGGGGGACTCCAAGAGACCCAGTACTTC. V and J are TRBV7-9 and TRBJ2-5, with 12 bases matching TRBD2. Germline loops: CDR1 SEHNR, CDR2 FQNEAQ (reference sequence). This CDR3 region has 16 residues. The J segment lost 1 base and the V segment lost 5 bases, leaving 5 bases of the junction unmatched.

This chain joins TRBV13 and TRBJ2-4; D perhaps matches TRBD2 (6 bases). Germline lookup yields CDR1 PRHDT and CDR2 FYEKMQ (reference sequence). The CDR3 is 14 amino acids. V was shortened by 8 bases and J by 2 bases, with 13 bases between the two germline ends. The CDR3: CASRSRGTKNIQYF. CDR3 coding DNA: TGTGCCAGCCGTAGCCGGGGGACCAAAAACATTCAGTACTTC.

V and J are TRBV6-5 and TRBJ1-3; D may be TRBD1 (6 bases). CDR3 length: 18 residues. The germline V gene has CDR1 MNHEY and CDR2 SVGAGI. V lost 0 bases to trimming and J lost 0 bases, with 15 bases between them. This CDR3 is CASSYSRFRGDSGNTIYF. The CDR3 DNA sequence: TGTGCCAGCAGTTACTCCCGGTTCAGGGGCGACTCTGGAAACACCATATATTTT.

This clonotype was seen only a few times. The chain couples TRBV12-3 or TRBV12-4 to TRBJ2-5; TRBD1 is a possible D gene (5 bases). V was cut by 3 bases and J by 11 bases, with 10 bases left in between. The CDR3 has 11 amino acids. For the CDR3, the DNA is TGTGCCAGCAGTTTTAGGGGATCGCAGTACTTC. Its translation is CASSFRGSQYF.

This clonotype has just a few counts. The chain uses TRBV7-8 and TRBJ2-7; weak D call: TRBD1 (5 bases). Trimming took 1 base from V and 1 from J, leaving 8 bases between them. CDR3 size: 14 residues. Germline V gene lookup returns CDR1 SGHVS and CDR2 FQNEAQ. In nucleotides, the CDR3 is TGTGCCAGCAGCTTAGACAGGTGGTCCTACGAGCAGTACTTC. As protein: CASSLDRWSYEQYF.

This rearrangement joins TRBV29-1 to TRBJ2-2; no clear D. There are 12 residues in the CDR3. Looked up from germline, CDR1 is SQVTM and CDR2 is ANQGSEA. V was cut by 8 bases and J by 3 bases, with 10 bases left in between. The CDR3 here is CSFKYDTGELFF. The CDR3 region has the DNA TGCAGCTTCAAATATGACACCGGGGAGCTGTTTTTT.

Only a few counts were recorded for this clonotype. The V gene is TRBV2, the J gene TRBJ1-1, with D unresolved. This CDR3 has 13 residues. Germline V gives CDR1 SNHLY, CDR2 FYNNEI. Trimming left V 6 bases short and J 3 bases short, with 11 bases between. CDR3 residues: CASSPKLYTEAFF. CDR3 DNA sequence: TGTGCCAGCAGCCCCAAACTGTACACTGAAGCTTTCTTT.

The chain combines TRBV7-2 with TRBJ2-1; the D is unclear. The DNA end is more similar to TRBJ2-7, so the J call may be wrong. The CDR3 totals 15 residues. Per the germline V gene, CDR1 is SGHTA and CDR2 is FQGNSA. Here the CDR3 reads CASSWARSSYNEQYF. CDR3 coding DNA: TGTGCCAGCAGCTGGGCCAGAAGCTCCTACAATGAGCAGTACTTC.

The genes are TRBV3-1 and TRBJ1-5; no definite D call. Germline values: CDR1 LGHDT, CDR2 YNNKEL (reference sequence). There are 12 residues in the CDR3. Trimming removed 8 bases at V and 5 bases at J, with 10 bases between. For the CDR3, the DNA is TGTGCCAGCTCGGCCGAGTATCAGCCCCAGCATTTT. Translation: CASSAEYQPQHF. Variable domain in full (rest from reference TRBV3-1 and TRBJ1-5): DTAVSQTPKYLVTQMGNDKSIKCEQNLGHDTMYWYKQDSKKFLKIMFSYNNKELIINETVPNRFSPKSPDKAHLNLHINSLELGDSAVYFCASSAEYQPQHFGDGTRLSIL.

As for this clonotype: Likely a read error: the CDR3 ends without its conserved phenylalanine or tryptophan. The chain links TRBV15 to TRBJ2-5; TRBD2 is a possible D gene (6 bases). Between the trimmed V and J ends, which lost 4 bases and 11 bases, there was a span of 17 bases. The CDR3 contains 13 residues. Germline lookup yields CDR1 LNHNV and CDR2 YYDKDF (reference sequence). The DNA for the CDR3 is TGTGCCACCAGCATTGGTTTGGGGGGTGAGCAGTACGTC. It encodes CATSIGLGGEQYV.

This clonotype has only a few counts. The chain recombines TRBV7-2 with TRBJ1-4; TRBD1 aligns across 8 bases. The CDR3 runs 14 residues. CDR1 is SGHTA and CDR2 is FQGNSA in the germline V gene. V gave up 8 bases and J gave up 8 bases; unmatched junction bases: 10. This CDR3 reads CASGQDRVAEKLFF. CDR3 coding DNA: TGTGCCAGCGGTCAGGACAGGGTTGCAGAAAAACTGTTTTTT.

The genes are TRBV20-1 and TRBJ2-1, with D tentatively TRBD2 (6 bases). V was cut by 6 bases and J by 7 bases, with 16 bases left in between. The CDR3 is made up of 13 amino acids. The germline CDR1 and CDR2 sequences are DFQATT and SNEGSKA (reference sequence). The DNA of the CDR3 is TGCAGTGCCGGGGGAACTATCAGGAATGAGCAGTTCTTC. Residues: CSAGGTIRNEQFF.

As regards this clonotype: A much larger clone differs by one base, so this may be a read error. The chain joins TRBV6-6 to TRBJ2-1; D possibly corresponds to TRBD2 (5 bases). Germline CDR1 and CDR2: MNHNY and SVGAGI (reference sequence). V shed 0 bases and J shed 13 bases, with 13 bases lying between them. The CDR3 has 13 amino acids. CDR3 sequence reads: CASSYSPWETQFF. As DNA, the CDR3 is TGTGCCAGCAGTTACTCGCCGTGGGAGACCCAGTTCTTC.

Turning to this clonotype: A read error is possible here, since a much larger clone lies one base away. The V gene is TRBV7-8, the J gene TRBJ2-5, with D possibly being TRBD2 (6 bases). Germline-derived CDR1 and CDR2 are SGHVS and FQNEAQ. V was clipped by 6 bases and J by 11 bases, with 28 bases between them. The CDR3 length is 16 residues. The CDR3 DNA reads TGTGCCAGCAGTCATAAGGCGCGTCAGCGGGCGGATGAGCAGTACTTC. This gives the protein CASSHKARQRADEQYF. The whole variable domain, filled in from reference TRBV7-8 and TRBJ2-5, reads GAGVSQSPRYKVAKRGQDVALRCDPISGHVSLFWYQQALGQGPEFLTYFQNEAQLDKSGLPSDRFFAERPEGSVSTLKIQRTQQEDSAVYLCASSHKARQRADEQYFGPGTRLLVL.

The chain joins TRBV12-3 or TRBV12-4 to TRBJ2-7; 8 positions agree with TRBD1. This CDR3 is 15 amino acids long. J was trimmed by 4 bases and V by 6 bases; bases with no gene match: 11. CDR3 protein: CASRYAGTGGYEQYF. The CDR3 coding sequence is TGTGCCAGCAGGTACGCCGGGACAGGCGGTTACGAGCAGTACTTC.

Regarding this clonotype: One base away lies a much larger clone, so this may be a sequencing read error. The rearrangement joins TRBV4-3 to TRBJ2-7, with 8 bases fitting TRBD1. Germline V CDR1 and CDR2: LGHNA, YSLEER. J gave up 12 bases and V 3 bases, and 19 bases lay outside the gene matches. The CDR3 has 16 residues. The CDR3: CASSQEPQGGQETRYF. Here the CDR3 DNA reads TGCGCCAGCAGCCAGGAACCACAGGGGGGCCAAGAGACCCGGTACTTC.

In its sample, this clonotype was seen a few times. V is TRBV27 and J is TRBJ2-1, with D tentatively TRBD1 or TRBD2 (5 bases each). The CDR3 is made up of 15 amino acids. Trimming left V 7 bases short and J 10 bases short, with 23 bases between. CDR1 is MNHEY, CDR2 SMNVEV, per germline (reference sequence). The CDR3, as DNA: TGTGCCAGCACTTACCGGGGCAGGTCTACAATGGAGCAGTTCTTC. The encoded protein is CASTYRGRSTMEQFF.

About this clonotype: A clone one base away is much larger, so this may be a read error. This rearrangement joins TRBV10-3 to TRBJ2-1, with TRBD2 matching 8 bases. From germline, CDR1 is ENHRY and CDR2 SYGVKD. CDR3 size: 14 residues. J was trimmed by 13 bases and V by 4 bases; bases with no gene match: 12. This chain's CDR3 is CAISGGLAQETQFF. The CDR3 nucleotides are TGTGCCATCAGTGGAGGACTAGCCCAAGAGACCCAGTTCTTC.

The chain is built from TRBV7-8 and TRBJ2-3; D gene ambiguous. Trimming removed 2 bases at V and 6 bases at J, with 9 bases between. Germline V gene sequence: CDR1 SGHVS, CDR2 FQNEAQ. The CDR3 runs 13 residues. The CDR3 loop reads CASSLKEEDTQYF. The CDR3 DNA is TGTGCCAGCAGCTTAAAAGAAGAGGATACGCAGTATTTT. The full variable domain, with the rest looked up from reference TRBV7-8 and TRBJ2-3, is GAGVSQSPRYKVAKRGQDVALRCDPISGHVSLFWYQQALGQGPEFLTYFQNEAQLDKSGLPSDRFFAERPEGSVSTLKIQRTQQEDSAVYLCASSLKEEDTQYFGPGTRLTVL.

This chain connects TRBV5-1 to TRBJ2-5; D uncertain. There are 16 residues in the CDR3. From germline, CDR1 is SGHRS and CDR2 YFSETQ. V was cut by 4 bases and J by 4 bases, with 20 bases left in between. CDR3 protein: CASSRDFRTVGETQYF. The CDR3 DNA reads as TGCGCCAGCAGCCGCGACTTCAGGACCGTCGGAGAGACCCAGTACTTC.